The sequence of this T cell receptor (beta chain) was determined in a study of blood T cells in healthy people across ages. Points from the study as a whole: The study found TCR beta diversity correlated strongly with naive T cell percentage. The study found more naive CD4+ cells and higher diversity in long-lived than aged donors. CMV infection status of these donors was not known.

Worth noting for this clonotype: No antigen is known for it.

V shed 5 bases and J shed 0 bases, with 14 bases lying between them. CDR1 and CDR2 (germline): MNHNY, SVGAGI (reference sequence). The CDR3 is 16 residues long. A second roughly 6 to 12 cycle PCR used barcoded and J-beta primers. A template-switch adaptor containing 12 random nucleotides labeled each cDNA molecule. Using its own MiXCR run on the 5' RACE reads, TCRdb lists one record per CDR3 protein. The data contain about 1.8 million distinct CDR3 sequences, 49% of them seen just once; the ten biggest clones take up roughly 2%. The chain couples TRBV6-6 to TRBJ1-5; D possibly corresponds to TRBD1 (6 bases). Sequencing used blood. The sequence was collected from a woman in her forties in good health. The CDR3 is CASSPKGGYSNQPQHF. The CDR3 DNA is TGTGCCAGCAGTCCTAAGGGGGGTTATAGCAATCAGCCCCAGCATTTT.